This T cell receptor (beta chain) comes out of a study of control samples from healthy donors and cancer patients. The CDR3 is 14 residues long. Germline CDR1 reads LGHNA; CDR2 reads YSLEER. The germline V and J ends were trimmed by 4 bases and 0 bases, with 7 bases remaining between them. Measured with immunoSEQ multiplex PCR; TCRdb has only the in-frame clones, and not every one. The sample yields 95,000 to 130,000 clones, about 88% seen once. This receptor was taken from a woman in her seventies in good health. The source material was blood. The J gene is TRBJ2-1, the V gene TRBV4-3; D ambiguous. The CDR3: CASSPTDSYNEQFF. DNA of the CDR3: TGCGCCAGCAGCCCGACGGACTCCTACAATGAGCAGTTCTTC.